This note documents a single TCR beta chain sequence. Antigen unknown. The data are from a study of monozygotic twins with inflammatory bowel disease. Study results and caveats: Patient repertoires may carry noise from differing immunosuppressive treatments.

Each CDR3 protein gets one entry in TCRdb, which reprocessed the 5' RACE reads and gives no DNA. There are approximately 420,000 distinct CDR3 sequences in the sample, with around 2.5% held by the top ten. The CDR3 extends over 15 amino acids. Germline CDR1 SGHNT, CDR2 YYREEE (reference sequence). Material: blood. The TCR originated in a human donor with ulcerative colitis or Crohn's disease, or a healthy co-twin of an affected twin (not recorded which). The chain combines TRBV5-4 with TRBJ1-6; the TCRdb D gene call, TRBD1, has no DNA to confirm it. The CDR3 reads CASSPDGAINSPLHF.